These 31 T cell receptor beta chains originate from one sample sequenced in a study of blood T cell repertoires in COVID-19. Libraries were prepared by immunoSEQ multiplex PCR; TCRdb keeps only in-frame clonotypes and omits some of them. The sample holds 150,000 to 200,000 clones; around nine tenths are singletons and the top ten take around 3.5%. Sequencing was carried out using peripheral blood. The receptors come from a man aged 65 to 79 with acute or convalescent COVID-19.

The chain is built from TRBV24-1 and TRBJ1-1, with TRBD1 matching over 7 bases. J gave up 3 bases and V 9 bases, and 6 bases lay outside the gene matches. Germline CDR1 KGHDR, CDR2 SFDVKD. CDR3 length: 13 residues. CDR3 DNA sequence: TGTGCCACCGGAGGGGGCTCGGACACTGAAGCTTTCTTT. Translating gives CATGGGSDTEAFF.

The CDR3 is CATSDFGAGDRTDTQYF. As DNA, the CDR3 is TGTGCCACCAGTGATTTCGGTGCGGGGGACCGCACAGATACGCAGTATTTT. The chain combines TRBV24-1 with TRBJ2-3; 7 bases agree with TRBD2. The CDR3 is 17 residues long. V gave up 1 base and J gave up 1 base; unmatched junction bases: 7. The germline CDR1 and CDR2 sequences are KGHDR and SFDVKD.

J is TRBJ1-6 and V is TRBV4-1; a possible D gene is TRBD1 (5 bases). V lost 3 bases, J lost 7 bases, and 16 bases lay in between. The germline CDR1 and CDR2 sequences are MGHRA and YSYEKL. This CDR3 has 16 amino acids. Here the CDR3 DNA reads TGCGCCAGCAGCCACCACCCTTGGGGGGGGAATTCACCCCTCCACTTT. It yields the protein CASSHHPWGGNSPLHF.

This clone was detected only once. The J gene is TRBJ2-2, the V gene TRBV4-3, with a possible D match to TRBD2 (6 bases). The V and J ends lost 0 bases and 2 bases respectively, with 16 bases between them. This CDR3 comprises 18 residues. Germline lookup yields CDR1 LGHNA and CDR2 YSLEER. The CDR3 nucleotides read TGCGCCAGCAGCCAAGAAGGGGTCACTAGCATTAACACCGGGGAGCTGTTTTTT. Protein product: CASSQEGVTSINTGELFF.

V and J are TRBV9 and TRBJ2-1; no reliable D call. CDR3 length: 13 residues. The V end lost 3 bases, the J end lost 1 base, and 5 bases lay between the germline ends. The germline gives CDR1 SGDLS, CDR2 YYNGEE. CDR3 sequence: CASSATSYNEQFF. CDR3 in DNA: TGTGCCAGCAGCGCGACTTCCTACAATGAGCAGTTCTTC.

The chain employs TRBV9 and TRBJ1-2, with 8 nucleotides matching TRBD1. The germline V gene encodes CDR1 SGDLS and CDR2 YYNGEE. Losses at the gene ends were 4 bases for V and 4 bases for J; bases not matched to a gene: 9. The CDR3 is 15 residues long. CDR3 residues: CASSPPPGQGYGYTF. The CDR3 DNA sequence: TGTGCCAGCAGCCCCCCCCCTGGACAGGGCTATGGCTACACCTTC.

Here the CDR3 reads CAWSPGAGTEAFF. CDR3 nucleotides: TGTGCCTGGAGTCCAGGGGCAGGGACTGAAGCTTTCTTT. The chain employs TRBV30 and TRBJ1-1, with D possibly being TRBD1 (6 bases). V was cut by 2 bases and J by 5 bases, with 12 bases left in between. The CDR3 loop spans 13 amino acids. Per germline, CDR1 GTSNPN and CDR2 SVGIG (reference sequence).

The chain links TRBV6-1 to TRBJ1-4; D ambiguous. The V gene's germline CDR1 is MNHNS and CDR2 SASEGT. V lost 0 bases to trimming and J lost 0 bases, with 14 bases between them. CDR3 length: 18 amino acids. The DNA for the CDR3 is TGTGCCAGCAGTGAAGCCGTACTGCCCCTTGCAACTAATGAAAAACTGTTTTTT. Translated, it gives CASSEAVLPLATNEKLFF.

The V gene is TRBV5-1, the J gene TRBJ2-1; no firm D call. Between the trimmed V and J ends, which lost 1 base and 0 bases, there was a span of 8 bases. The germline CDR1 and CDR2 sequences are SGHRS and YFSETQ. This CDR3 is 15 amino acids long. This CDR3 reads CASSLIRSSYNEQFF. The CDR3 coding sequence is TGCGCCAGCAGCTTGATTCGTAGCTCCTACAATGAGCAGTTCTTC.

The rearrangement joins TRBV6-5 to TRBJ1-6, with D perhaps matching TRBD1 (6 bases). The germline CDR1 and CDR2 sequences are MNHEY and SVGAGI. Trimming shortened V by 8 bases and J by 8 bases, and 10 bases separated the two germline ends. This CDR3 has 12 amino acids. CDR3 residues: CASGGRDSPLHF. The CDR3 nucleotides are TGTGCCAGCGGGGGCCGCGATTCACCCCTCCACTTT.

There are a few counts of this clone. The chain is built from TRBV28 and TRBJ1-2; D unclear. This CDR3 has 11 amino acids. The germline V gene has CDR1 MDHEN and CDR2 SYDVKM. V was cut by 4 bases and J by 8 bases, with 8 bases left in between. The CDR3 nucleotides are TGTGCCAGCAGTTCTGCGCGAGGCTACACCTTC. It translates to CASSSARGYTF.

This clone was detected once. This sequence joins TRBV19 and TRBJ1-1, with TRBD1 matching 8 bases. Germline lookup yields CDR1 LNHDA and CDR2 SQIVND (reference sequence). The CDR3 spans 14 residues. The J segment lost 4 bases and the V segment lost 7 bases, leaving 8 bases of the junction unmatched. CDR3 sequence: CASKSRTGLTEAFF. The DNA of the CDR3 is TGTGCCAGTAAGTCTAGGACAGGGCTCACTGAAGCTTTCTTT. Filled out from reference TRBV19 and TRBJ1-1, the complete variable domain reads DGGITQSPKYLFRKEGQNVTLSCEQNLNHDAMYWYRQDPGQGLRLIYYSQIVNDFQKGDIAEGYSVSREKKESFPLTVTSAQKNPTAFYLCASKSRTGLTEAFFGQGTRLTVV.

The chain recombines TRBV19 with TRBJ1-3; no definite D call. Germline lookup yields CDR1 LNHDA and CDR2 SQIVND (reference sequence). CDR3 size: 13 residues. The V and J ends lost 1 base and 6 bases respectively, with 7 bases between them. The CDR3 DNA reads as TGTGCCAGTAGTATAGCCGGGGTAAACACCATATATTTT. Protein sequence: CASSIAGVNTIYF.

This chain uses TRBV3-1 (or the pseudogene TRBV3-2) with TRBJ2-7; 13 nucleotides match TRBD2. CDR1 and CDR2 from the germline V gene are LGHDT and YNNKEL (reference sequence). The CDR3 spans 15 residues. V dropped 4 bases and J dropped 5; count of bases not matched to a gene: 5. CDR3 region: CASSPRTSGGHEQYF. Written as DNA, the CDR3 is TGTGCCAGCAGCCCCAGGACTAGCGGGGGTCACGAGCAGTACTTC.

V gene TRBV13 combines with J gene TRBJ1-1; possibly TRBD1 for D (6 bases). Between the trimmed V and J ends, which lost 5 bases and 9 bases, there was a span of 19 bases. The CDR3 is 14 residues long. Germline V gene lookup returns CDR1 PRHDT and CDR2 FYEKMQ (reference sequence). This CDR3 reads CASSHDRGAWKAFF. The DNA for the CDR3 is TGTGCCAGCAGCCACGACCGGGGGGCCTGGAAAGCTTTCTTT.

This clone appeared a single time. This CDR3 reads CGGHPTSYGYTF. CDR3 DNA sequence: TGCGGGGGACACCCCACCAGCTATGGCTACACCTTC. This chain uses TRBV10-1 with TRBJ1-2; TRBD1 might be the D (6 bases). The CDR3 is made up of 12 amino acids. In germline, CDR1 is WNHNN, CDR2 SYGVQD (reference sequence).

The V call is TRBV12-3 or TRBV12-4, the J call TRBJ2-1, with 7 bases that match TRBD2. The ends lost 1 base at V and 7 bases at J; junction bases unmatched: 1. The CDR3 spans 13 residues. The CDR3 nucleotides read TGTGCCAGCAGTTTAGTGGGGGGGAATGAGCAGTTCTTC. This encodes CASSLVGGNEQFF.

The chain is built from TRBV18 and TRBJ2-7; 9 bases match TRBD1. The CDR3 length is 14 residues. Germline trimming cut 2 bases from V and 4 bases from J; bases unmatched to any gene: 3. CDR1 and CDR2 from the germline V gene are KGHSH and LQKENI. The CDR3 DNA follows: TGTGCCAGCTCACCAGGACAGGGGCAATACGAGCAGTACTTC. The encoded protein is CASSPGQGQYEQYF. Based on the CDR3 plus reference TRBV18 and TRBJ2-7, the full variable domain is NAGVMQNPRHLVRRRGQEARLRCSPMKGHSHVYWYRQLPEEGLKFMVYLQKENIIDESGMPKERFSAEFPKEGPSILRIQQVVRGDSAAYFCASSPGQGQYEQYFGPGTRLTVT.

V gene TRBV15 combines with J gene TRBJ2-1, with 9 bases matching TRBD2. The CDR3 extends over 15 amino acids. Trimming removed 5 bases from V and 7 bases from J; junction bases left unmatched: 9. Germline loops: CDR1 LNHNV, CDR2 YYDKDF (reference sequence). The CDR3 DNA follows: TGTGCCACCAGCCAAATAGCGGGGGCGGGGAATGAGCAGTTCTTC. Residues: CATSQIAGAGNEQFF. The full variable domain, completed using reference TRBV15 and TRBJ2-1, is DAMVIQNPRYQVTQFGKPVTLSCSQTLNHNVMYWYQQKSSQAPKLLFHYYDKDFNNEADTPDNFQSRRPNTSFCFLDIRSPGLGDTAMYLCATSQIAGAGNEQFFGPGTRLTVL.

The V call is TRBV5-1, the J call TRBJ1-6; 8 bases map to TRBD1. Germline V CDR1 and CDR2: SGHRS, YFSETQ. The CDR3 loop spans 15 amino acids. The trim removed 4 bases at V and 6 bases at J, leaving 6 bases unmatched. As DNA, the CDR3 is TGCGCCAGCAGCATTGGACAGGGATCTAATTCACCCCTCCACTTT. It yields the protein CASSIGQGSNSPLHF.

J is TRBJ1-1 and V is TRBV27; TRBD1 aligns across 8 bases. The CDR3 extends over 15 amino acids. The germline V gene encodes CDR1 MNHEY and CDR2 SMNVEV (reference sequence). The trim removed 2 bases at V and 4 bases at J, leaving 6 bases unmatched. The CDR3 sequence: CASSLGLGTGTEAFF. The CDR3 DNA sequence: TGTGCCAGCAGTTTAGGACTTGGGACAGGCACTGAAGCTTTCTTT.

This clone was recorded only once. V and J are TRBV7-9 and TRBJ1-2; D call uncertain. Germline V lookup: CDR1 SEHNR, CDR2 FQNEAQ (reference sequence). CDR3 length: 14 amino acids. Trimming took off 8 bases at V and 3 bases at J, with 16 bases between the two ends. The CDR3 DNA follows: TGTGCCAGCTCCATTTTACTGCACCACTATGGCTACACCTTC. Its translation: CASSILLHHYGYTF.

V gene TRBV11-1 combines with J gene TRBJ2-1; 10 bases match TRBD1. The germline V gene encodes CDR1 SGHAT and CDR2 FQDESV (reference sequence). The CDR3 length is 15 residues. The V gene end was trimmed by 7 bases and the J gene end by 4 bases; junction bases not matched to a gene: 7. For the CDR3, the DNA is TGTGCCAGCACCTTCGGGACAGGGGCTTACAATGAGCAGTTCTTC. As protein: CASTFGTGAYNEQFF.

This chain links TRBV27 with TRBJ1-5, with 8 bases that match TRBD1. The CDR3 runs 14 residues. The junction had 8 bases not matched to a gene; V was cut back by 10 bases and J by 3 bases. CDR1 is MNHEY and CDR2 is SMNVEV in the germline V gene (reference sequence). The CDR3 is CATRQGSYNQPQHF. CDR3 DNA: TGTGCCACCCGACAGGGGTCTTACAATCAGCCCCAGCATTTT.

This chain links TRBV7-2 with TRBJ1-2; 7 nucleotides match TRBD1. Germline-derived CDR1 and CDR2 are SGHTA and FQGNSA. Trimming removed 8 bases from V and 4 bases from J; junction bases left unmatched: 4. This CDR3 has 12 residues. The DNA for the CDR3 is TGTGCCAGCGGACGACAGGGCTATGGCTACACCTTC. This translates into CASGRQGYGYTF.

V gene TRBV3-1 (or the pseudogene TRBV3-2) combines with J gene TRBJ2-1, with TRBD2 identical over 9 bases. The CDR3 has 15 residues. In germline, CDR1 is LGHDT, CDR2 YNNKEL (reference sequence). V dropped 2 bases and J dropped 5; count of bases not matched to a gene: 4. CDR3 in amino acids: CASSQYSGGNNEQFF. Here the CDR3 DNA reads TGTGCCAGCAGCCAATATAGCGGGGGAAACAATGAGCAGTTCTTC.

V usage is TRBV18 and J usage is TRBJ1-1, with TRBD1 as a possible D gene (5 bases). Trimming shortened V by 2 bases and J by 5 bases, and 15 bases separated the two germline ends. The CDR3 is 15 residues long. Germline CDR1 is KGHSH and CDR2 is LQKENI. CDR3 sequence: CASSPSSSTETEAFF. DNA for the CDR3: TGTGCCAGCTCACCATCGTCATCGACAGAAACTGAAGCTTTCTTT.

V is TRBV2 and J is TRBJ2-3, with 9 bases aligning to TRBD2. This CDR3 has 15 amino acids. Trimming cost V 3 bases and J 1 base; bases outside gene matches: 2. The germline CDR1 and CDR2 sequences are SNHLY and FYNNEI. The CDR3, as DNA: TGTGCCAGCAGTGACATAGCGGGGGGCACAGATACGCAGTATTTT. Amino acids: CASSDIAGGTDTQYF.

This chain joins TRBV5-1 and TRBJ2-1; 8 nucleotides agree with TRBD1. This CDR3 has 15 residues. Germline values: CDR1 SGHRS, CDR2 YFSETQ. V shed 4 bases and J 4 bases; nucleotides not matched to a gene: 7. CDR3 DNA: TGCGCCAGCAGCCTAACAGGGGGTGGATACAATGAGCAGTTCTTC. It encodes CASSLTGGGYNEQFF. Full variable domain (missing parts from reference TRBV5-1 and TRBJ2-1): KAGVTQTPRYLIKTRGQQVTLSCSPISGHRSVSWYQQTPGQGLQFLFEYFSETQRNKGNFPGRFSGRQFSNSRSEMNVSTLELGDSALYLCASSLTGGGYNEQFFGPGTRLTVL.

The CDR3 DNA is TGTGCCAGCAGTTACTCCCGACTAGCGAGCGAGCAGTACTTC. Its protein is CASSYSRLASEQYF. The chain links TRBV6-5 to TRBJ2-7, with 8 bases fitting TRBD2. V lost 0 bases, J lost 6 bases, and 4 bases stayed unmatched. The germline gives CDR1 MNHEY, CDR2 SVGAGI. The CDR3 length is 14 residues.

The V gene is TRBV7-8, the J gene TRBJ1-2; unclear D gene. This CDR3 spans 14 amino acids. V was shortened by 0 bases and J by 8 bases, with 13 bases between the two germline ends. The germline V gene has CDR1 SGHVS and CDR2 FQNEAQ. The CDR3: CASSLATGSRGYTF. DNA of the CDR3: TGTGCCAGCAGCTTAGCGACGGGGAGCCGGGGCTACACCTTC.